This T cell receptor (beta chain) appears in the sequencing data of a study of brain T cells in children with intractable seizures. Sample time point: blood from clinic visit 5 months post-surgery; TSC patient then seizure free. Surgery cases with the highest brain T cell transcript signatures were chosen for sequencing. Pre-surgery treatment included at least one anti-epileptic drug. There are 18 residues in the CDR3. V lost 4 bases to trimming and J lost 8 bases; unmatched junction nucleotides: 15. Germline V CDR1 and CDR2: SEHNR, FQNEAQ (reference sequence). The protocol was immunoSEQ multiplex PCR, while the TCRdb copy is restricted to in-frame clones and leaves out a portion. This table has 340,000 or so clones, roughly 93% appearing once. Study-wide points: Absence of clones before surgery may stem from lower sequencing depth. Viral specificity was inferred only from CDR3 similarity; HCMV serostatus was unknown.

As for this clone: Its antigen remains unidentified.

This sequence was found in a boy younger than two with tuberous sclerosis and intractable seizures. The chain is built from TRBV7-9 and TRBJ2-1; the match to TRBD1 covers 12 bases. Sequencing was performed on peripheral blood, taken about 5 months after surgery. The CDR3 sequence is CASSYRTRGQGALDEQFF. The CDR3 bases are TGTGCCAGCAGCTACAGAACCCGGGGACAGGGGGCGTTGGATGAGCAGTTCTTC.